Listed here are 21 T cell receptor beta chains from one sample, sequenced in a study of cytomegalovirus exposure and HLA in healthy donors. The PCR contained 60 Vbeta and 13 Jbeta primers. Produced via immunoSEQ multiplex PCR; TCRdb's table is partial and in-frame only. The sample includes 170,000 or so clones, around 80% of them seen just once. The material sequenced was PBMCs. These receptors were obtained from a woman aged 25 to 39 in good health and CMV-seropositive.

V and J are TRBV28 and TRBJ2-1, with TRBD2 identical over 9 bases. CDR1 is MDHEN, CDR2 SYDVKM, per germline. After removal of 11 bases from V and 10 bases from J, the junction contained 12 bases not matched to a gene. This CDR3 has 13 amino acids. DNA for the CDR3: TGTGCCCTCGGGGTAGCGGGAGCCAGGGAGCAGTTCTTC. Its protein is CALGVAGAREQFF. Supplemented by reference TRBV28 and TRBJ2-1, the full variable domain reads DVKVTQSSRYLVKRTGEKVFLECVQDMDHENMFWYRQDPGLGLRLIYFSYDVKMKEKGDIPEGYSVSREKKERFSLILESASTNQTSMYLCALGVAGAREQFFGPGTRLTVL.

The rearrangement joins TRBV4-1 to TRBJ2-6; D uncertain. Trimming shortened V by 5 bases and J by 3 bases, and 14 bases separated the two germline ends. This CDR3 comprises 16 residues. CDR1 and CDR2 (germline): MGHRA, YSYEKL. CDR3 sequence reads: CASSSNARSGANVLTF. As DNA, the CDR3 is TGCGCCAGCAGCTCCAACGCGAGGAGTGGGGCCAACGTCCTGACTTTC.

This clone was found once. This rearrangement joins TRBV9 to TRBJ2-3; 8 bases line up with TRBD2. The germline V gene encodes CDR1 SGDLS and CDR2 YYNGEE. The junction had 3 bases not matched to a gene; V was cut back by 1 base and J by 2 bases. The CDR3 totals 15 residues. CDR3 loop: CASSVLGGDTDTQYF. DNA for the CDR3: TGTGCCAGCAGCGTACTCGGGGGGGACACAGATACGCAGTATTTT.

The genes are TRBV4-2 and TRBJ2-7, with D possibly matching TRBD1 (5 bases). There are 14 residues in the CDR3. The ends were cut back, 0 bases at V and 5 bases at J, with 11 bases in the middle. CDR1 LGHNA and CDR2 YNFKEQ come from the germline V gene. The CDR3 sequence: CASSQDLSRDEQYF. The CDR3 nucleotides are TGTGCCAGCAGCCAAGATCTGTCCAGGGACGAGCAGTACTTC.

This clone was found once. The chain uses TRBV5-1 and TRBJ2-7; 11 bases line up with TRBD2. CDR1 SGHRS and CDR2 YFSETQ come from the germline V gene. This CDR3 contains 15 residues. The J segment lost 4 bases and the V segment lost 7 bases, leaving 10 bases of the junction unmatched. CDR3 DNA: TGCGCCAGCCAGGAAGGGACTAGCGGATTGTACGAGCAGTACTTC. Translation gives CASQEGTSGLYEQYF. The variable domain in full, with the rest retrieved from reference TRBV5-1 and TRBJ2-7, is KAGVTQTPRYLIKTRGQQVTLSCSPISGHRSVSWYQQTPGQGLQFLFEYFSETQRNKGNFPGRFSGRQFSNSRSEMNVSTLELGDSALYLCASQEGTSGLYEQYFGPGTRLTVT.

In regard to this clone: Other DNA sequences within the sample encode an identical CDR3. The rearrangement joins TRBV30 to TRBJ2-7, with 8 bases fitting TRBD2. After removal of 1 base from V and 3 bases from J, the junction contained 5 bases not matched to a gene. In germline, CDR1 is GTSNPN, CDR2 SVGIG (reference sequence). The CDR3 is 14 amino acids. This CDR3 reads CAWSGLAGSYEQYF. The DNA of the CDR3 is TGTGCCTGGAGTGGTCTAGCGGGCAGCTACGAGCAGTACTTC.

The chain has TRBV9 and TRBJ1-1; D unresolved. This CDR3 spans 13 amino acids. V was trimmed by 1 base and J by 7 bases, leaving 11 bases between them. CDR1 and CDR2 from the germline V gene are SGDLS and YYNGEE. The CDR3 region is CASSVREGGEAFF. In DNA, the CDR3 is TGTGCCAGCAGCGTAAGGGAAGGAGGTGAAGCTTTCTTT.

V is TRBV6-1 and J is TRBJ2-5, with D tentatively TRBD2 (6 bases). Germline V lookup: CDR1 MNHNS, CDR2 SASEGT. This CDR3 is 15 amino acids long. Trimming left V 6 bases short and J 5 bases short, with 19 bases between. The CDR3 DNA follows: TGTGCCAGCAGCCCCCTCAACGGGGCGGGGGAGACCCAGTACTTC. Amino acid sequence: CASSPLNGAGETQYF.

The V and J genes are TRBV28 and TRBJ2-7, with D tentatively TRBD2 (6 bases). This CDR3 has 15 amino acids. Germline CDR1 and CDR2: MDHEN and SYDVKM. Trimming shortened V by 3 bases and J by 4 bases, and 16 bases separated the two germline ends. The CDR3 coding sequence is TGTGCCAGCAGTTTCAAGGGACTCCCAAATTACGAGCAGTACTTC. This codes for CASSFKGLPNYEQYF.

This clone was recorded only once. V gene TRBV6-1 combines with J gene TRBJ2-7; 7 bases are shared with TRBD2. Germline V gene data show CDR1 as MNHNS and CDR2 as SASEGT. The CDR3 consists of 14 residues. Unmatched junction bases numbered 5, after V lost 3 bases and J lost 3 bases. CDR3 amino acids: CASSDLGGGYEQYF. In nucleotides, the CDR3 is TGTGCCAGCAGTGATCTTGGGGGGGGCTACGAGCAGTACTTC.

The chain uses TRBV6-6 and TRBJ1-5; D gene ambiguous. In germline, CDR1 is MNHNY, CDR2 SVGAGI (reference sequence). Trimming cost V 0 bases and J 8 bases, with 11 bases left between them. The CDR3 extends over 14 amino acids. CDR3: CASSYSGVGEPQHF. CDR3 bases: TGTGCCAGCAGTTACTCCGGGGTCGGGGAGCCCCAGCATTTT.

In DNA form, the CDR3 reads TGTGCCAGCAGCGGCGGAGGTGGCGGAAACACCATATATTTT. Translating it yields CASSGGGGGNTIYF. This chain links TRBV9 with TRBJ1-3, with D unresolved. CDR3 size: 14 residues. The germline V and J ends were trimmed by 3 bases and 4 bases, with 11 bases remaining between them. Per germline, CDR1 SGDLS and CDR2 YYNGEE.

CDR3 residues: CASSLWASGPDTQYF. In DNA, the CDR3 is TGTGCCAGCAGTTTATGGGCTAGCGGACCAGATACGCAGTATTTT. The chain links TRBV27 to TRBJ2-3; 7 positions agree with TRBD2. CDR1 is MNHEY, CDR2 SMNVEV, per germline (reference sequence). J gave up 4 bases and V 1 base, and 5 bases lay outside the gene matches. CDR3 size: 15 residues.

The chain recombines TRBV28 with TRBJ2-6, with D tentatively TRBD1 (6 bases). Germline V gene data show CDR1 as MDHEN and CDR2 as SYDVKM. V lost 1 base, J lost 0 bases, and 19 bases lay in between. The CDR3 length is 20 residues. CDR3 sequence: CASSLSLLQGVSSGANVLTF. The CDR3, as DNA: TGTGCCAGCAGTTTATCCCTCCTACAGGGAGTCAGCTCTGGGGCCAACGTCCTGACTTTC.

The chain uses TRBV7-3 and TRBJ1-1; no reliable D call. Germline CDR1 is SGHTA and CDR2 is FQGTGA. The CDR3 runs 14 residues. Trimming cost V 2 bases and J 0 bases, with 7 bases left between them. CDR3 amino acids: CASSLHRLNTEAFF. CDR3 DNA sequence: TGTGCCAGCAGCTTACACAGACTGAACACTGAAGCTTTCTTT.

V is TRBV7-2 and J is TRBJ1-3; 9 bases are shared with TRBD1. The CDR3 is 17 residues long. CDR1 is SGHTA, CDR2 FQGNSA, per germline. V shed 0 bases and J 3 bases; nucleotides not matched to a gene: 6. The CDR3: CASSLAVYRGLGNTIYF. CDR3 bases: TGTGCCAGCAGCTTAGCAGTTTACAGGGGGCTTGGAAACACCATATATTTT.

This clone was detected only once. The chain couples TRBV7-2 to TRBJ1-1; no reliable D call. The CDR3 totals 16 residues. Germline lookup yields CDR1 SGHTA and CDR2 FQGNSA. Trimming took 1 base from V and 1 from J, leaving 13 bases between them. The DNA of the CDR3 is TGTGCCAGCAGCTTAGTGGCCGGCCCGGGGAACACTGAAGCTTTCTTT. This codes for CASSLVAGPGNTEAFF.

The chain employs TRBV6-5 and TRBJ1-2, with 9 bases identical to TRBD1. CDR1 is MNHEY and CDR2 is SVGAGI in the germline V gene. V gave up 6 bases and J gave up 6 bases; unmatched junction bases: 2. The CDR3 spans 12 residues. DNA for the CDR3: TGTGCCAGCAGCCGGACAGGGGATGGCTACACCTTC. Encoded protein: CASSRTGDGYTF.

The CDR3 DNA reads TGTGCCAGCAGCTTGACAGCAGATCCCTACGAGCAGTACTTC. This gives the protein CASSLTADPYEQYF. The rearrangement joins TRBV5-6 to TRBJ2-7; D is unclear. The CDR3 totals 14 residues. In germline, CDR1 is SGHDT, CDR2 YYEEEE. V was pared by 1 base and J by 2 bases, with 10 bases between. The variable domain in full, completed from reference TRBV5-6 and TRBJ2-7, reads DAGVTQSPTHLIKTRGQQVTLRCSPKSGHDTVSWYQQALGQGPQFIFQYYEEEERQRGNFPDRFSGHQFPNYSSELNVNALLLGDSALYLCASSLTADPYEQYFGPGTRLTVT.

This rearrangement joins TRBV5-4 to TRBJ2-1, with TRBD2 matching 10 bases. Germline values: CDR1 SGHNT, CDR2 YYREEE (reference sequence). This CDR3 contains 15 residues. After removal of 4 bases from V and 6 bases from J, the junction contained 7 bases not matched to a gene. The CDR3, as DNA: TGTGCCAGCAGCCTACGGACTAGCGGCGGCAATGAGCAGTTCTTC. It codes for CASSLRTSGGNEQFF.

The chain recombines TRBV7-6 with TRBJ1-2, with D perhaps TRBD1 (5 bases). Trimming stripped 3 bases from V and 0 bases from J, with 14 bases between. The CDR3 runs 16 residues. CDR1 is SGHVS, CDR2 FNYEAQ, per germline. The CDR3 reads CASSLSLGVANYGYTF. The CDR3 DNA follows: TGTGCCAGCAGCTTGTCTTTAGGGGTCGCTAACTATGGCTACACCTTC.